This T cell receptor beta chain was sequenced in a study of shared clonotypes between healthy human individuals (dated by TCRdb to about 2020). With regard to the full study: The cohort comprised two women and three men aged 18 to 49 years. Leukapheresis yielded between about 0.85 and 10 billion PBMCs per donor. To estimate repertoire size and how much clonotypes are shared between individuals, the study performed deep sequencing of blood TCR repertoires from roughly five healthy adults. For each donor, CD4 naive and CD4 memory were each given three plates, CD8 naive was given two plates, and CD8 memory was given one plate. To increase sequencing depth and limit assay-specific biases, different laboratories used diverse techniques to prepare libraries and sequence TCR repertoires.

The germline V end is reduced by 6 bases and the J end by 2 bases; junction bases left unmatched: 8. Looking up the germline V gene yields CDR1 SGHDT and CDR2 YYEEEE. There are 15 amino acids in the CDR3, from cysteine to phenylalanine inclusive. Of the read, only the CDR3 DNA is kept; its 45 bases are in frame from base 1. Concerning this clone: The specificity of this receptor is unknown. Nothing much larger sits one base from this clone, and base qualities are not available.

Donors were healthy HIV-negative adults with no recently reported acute infections or vaccinations. Every donor was a Caucasian adult residing in Nashville, Tennessee, USA. CD4+ T cells were enriched by magnetic negative selection, after which naive cells were positively selected on CD45RA and the negative fraction was taken as the memory subset. Blood was obtained by leukapheresis, after which PBMCs were separated by Ficoll-Histopaque density gradient centrifugation and cryopreserved in liquid nitrogen vapor phase. Purity and quantity of every magnetically sorted T cell population were checked by analytical flow cytometry. From each sorted fraction, genomic DNA was isolated and quantified by UV absorbance on a Nanodrop 2000c. TCR CDR3 regions were amplified from genomic DNA by multiplex PCR using the deep immunoSEQ assay. For each cell subset, the extracted genomic DNA was distributed evenly across all wells of several immunoSEQ 96-well plates, and each plate served as one replicate. Each replicate PCR for sorted subsets received about 200 ng genomic DNA, equal to about 30,000 T cell genomes. Purified libraries were measured with a Qubit 3.0 fluorometer, size-checked on a Bioanalyzer 2100, and measured again with the KAPA Library Quantification kit. Each immunoSEQ 96-well plate was sequenced on its own single-read 150-cycle Illumina NextSeq 550 flow cell. The original methods were these. Because only junctional sequences without quality scores were contained in the immunoSEQ output, filtering matching that applied to full-length reads could not be performed. To assign V/J genes and CDR3, sequences were annotated using PyIR, a Python wrapper for IgBLAST v1.9, with IMGT germline references. Reads were filtered out if the reads had weak V/J assignments (E-value above 1e-6), no CDR3, stop codons, out-of-frame junctions, or ambiguous translated residues. V3J clonotypes were defined as sequences sharing an identical inferred V gene, J gene, and CDR3 amino acid sequence. To compute the percentage overlap between repertoires, the number of shared unique clonotypes was divided by the size of the smaller repertoire. Richness of each repertoire was evaluated using RTK rarefaction, the Chao1 estimator, and Recon v2.1 estimates of unobserved clonotypes. OLGA was used to compute generation probabilities for all TCRbeta clonotypes that the gDNA method yielded from several donors. TCRdb limited this immuneACCESS table to in-frame rearrangements with V and J called. A share of clones is missing; checked studies link under half to unresolved V genes, and the rest is unexplained. D and trimming were read from the DNA, whereas the V and J calls and clone size are those reported in that table. This sample comprises approximately 2.1 million clones, about 92% of them detected only once. The ten most abundant clones make up about 0.41% of the sample.

What the authors observed across the whole study: Higher generation probabilities were observed for clonotypes shared by all four sorted-subset donors than for non-shared clonotypes. Pairwise subsampling led to the expectation that sequencing depth would affect the degree of clonotype sharing among donors. The genetic and exposure-history diversity represented was limited by the small number of donors. Sampling was restricted to blood, and TCR repertoires in tissues likely differ from the TCR repertoires found in blood. Even with the large sequencing depth, rarefaction of the sorted-subset datasets indicated that sequencing was incomplete. Sharing across several donors was observed for about 4.8% of naive CD4, over 3% of naive CD8, over 2% of memory CD4, and less than 0.45% of memory CD8 clonotypes. Naive subsets generally had larger estimated clonotype richness than memory subsets.

The sample consisted of naive CD4+ T cells from PBMCs. The sample's cell subset or site label, in plain terms: CD45RA+ positively selected. The chain is made from TRBV5-6 and TRBJ2-5; 9 of the junction bases match TRBD1. The receptor was derived from a man younger than 30 in good health. Some clones in this sample may be carry-over from other donors' samples. The nucleotides are TGTGCCAGCATTGCGACCGGGACAGGGCAAGAGACCCAGTACTTC. Translated, this is CASIATGTGQETQYF.